What follows is one T cell receptor beta chain and its context. Its antigen is undetermined. The entry originates in a study of graft-versus-host responses after intestinal transplantation. Overall study context: All of the recipients had induction that used anti-thymocyte globulin, then tacrolimus and steroids for three to four years.

Study-level results: Maximum circulating GvH clone levels tracked with early post-transplant HvG decreases.

Sequencing used immunoSEQ multiplex PCR; TCRdb keeps in-frame clones, though not all of them. The table shows approximately 130,000 clones, with approximately 94% occurring only once. Germline trimming cut 4 bases from V and 2 bases from J; bases unmatched to any gene: 11. The CDR3 length is 16 residues. The germline gives CDR1 SGDLS, CDR2 YYNGEE. Specimen: unstimulated CD4+ T cells sorted from spleen or lymph node cells, collected before intestinal transplant. The receptor comes from a human donor who received an intestinal transplant. The gene calls are TRBV9 and TRBJ2-5, with 7 bases aligning to TRBD2. The CDR3 nucleotides are TGTGCCAGCAGCATCACTCCCGGGACTACTCAAGAGACCCAGTACTTC. It encodes CASSITPGTTQETQYF.